What follows are 20 T cell receptor beta chains derived from one specimen sequenced in a study of cytomegalovirus exposure and HLA in healthy donors. Only in-frame clones appear in the TCRdb table, and some are missing; sequencing was by immunoSEQ multiplex PCR. Counted here are approximately 160,000 clones, 65% to 90% occurring once; the ten biggest clones make up around 2.3%. Sequencing was performed on PBMCs. The receptors shown here come from a young woman in good health and CMV-seronegative.

The chain employs TRBV5-1 and TRBJ2-3, with TRBD2 as a possible D gene (5 bases). The germline gives CDR1 SGHRS, CDR2 YFSETQ. This CDR3 spans 13 amino acids. Deletions cut 6 bases from V and 2 bases from J, with 10 bases between. The CDR3: CASTMRDTDTQYF. DNA for the CDR3: TGCGCCAGCACCATGAGGGACACAGATACGCAGTATTTT. Filled out from reference TRBV5-1 and TRBJ2-3, the complete variable domain reads KAGVTQTPRYLIKTRGQQVTLSCSPISGHRSVSWYQQTPGQGLQFLFEYFSETQRNKGNFPGRFSGRQFSNSRSEMNVSTLELGDSALYLCASTMRDTDTQYFGPGTRLTVL.

CDR3: CASSSSSGPMNTEAFF. The DNA for the CDR3 is TGTGCCAGCAGCTCTAGTTCAGGGCCTATGAACACTGAAGCTTTCTTT. V is TRBV11-2 and J is TRBJ1-1, with D perhaps matching TRBD1 (5 bases). In germline, CDR1 is SGHAT, CDR2 FQNNGV. The CDR3 consists of 16 residues. The V end was cut by 4 bases, the J end by 0 bases, with 15 bases between.

J is TRBJ2-3 and V is TRBV4-1; TRBD2 aligns across 10 bases. This CDR3 has 15 residues. The trim removed 5 bases at V and 6 bases at J, leaving 8 bases unmatched. Per the germline V gene, CDR1 is MGHRA and CDR2 is YSYEKL. Here the CDR3 reads CASSAQAGGPDTQYF. In DNA form, the CDR3 reads TGCGCCAGCAGCGCCCAAGCGGGAGGGCCGGATACGCAGTATTTT.

The V call is TRBV7-9, the J call TRBJ2-2; 7 bases map to TRBD1. The J segment lost 4 bases and the V segment lost 11 bases, leaving 7 bases of the junction unmatched. Germline CDR1 SEHNR, CDR2 FQNEAQ (reference sequence). CDR3 size: 13 residues. CDR3: CAGLQGSTGELFF. The CDR3 nucleotides read TGTGCCGGGCTACAGGGGAGCACCGGGGAGCTGTTTTTT. The whole variable domain, filled in from reference TRBV7-9 and TRBJ2-2, reads DTGVSQNPRHKITKRGQNVTFRCDPISEHNRLYWYRQTLGQGPEFLTYFQNEAQLEKSRLLSDRFSAERPKGSFSTLEIQRTEQGDSAMYLCAGLQGSTGELFFGEGSRLTVL.

The V and J genes are TRBV6-5 and TRBJ1-1, with D perhaps TRBD1 (6 bases). V gave up 4 bases and J gave up 0 bases, with 9 bases separating them. The CDR3 is 14 residues long. Per the germline V gene, CDR1 is MNHEY and CDR2 is SVGAGI. This chain's CDR3 is CASSWTAMNTEAFF. In DNA form, the CDR3 reads TGTGCCAGCAGTTGGACAGCTATGAACACTGAAGCTTTCTTT.

This chain connects TRBV7-9 to TRBJ1-6; D remains unclear. This CDR3 has 17 amino acids. V gave up 3 bases and J gave up 6 bases, with 18 bases separating them. Germline V CDR1 and CDR2: SEHNR, FQNEAQ (reference sequence). The CDR3 sequence is CASSFYRRAGINSPLHF. The CDR3 nucleotides read TGTGCCAGCAGCTTTTATCGTCGGGCGGGTATTAATTCACCCCTCCACTTT.

This chain links TRBV5-6 with TRBJ1-5; 9 bases align to TRBD1. V was pared by 2 bases and J by 5 bases, with 2 bases of the junction left unmatched. Per germline, CDR1 SGHDT and CDR2 YYEEEE. The CDR3 spans 14 residues. CDR3 coding DNA: TGTGCCAGCAGCTTACAGGGGGCCGATCAGCCCCAGCATTTT. As protein: CASSLQGADQPQHF.

This clone was found a few times. The J gene is TRBJ1-6, the V gene TRBV2; no firm D call. This CDR3 contains 13 residues. Germline V CDR1 and CDR2: SNHLY, FYNNEI. V lost 6 bases and J lost 10, with 13 bases in between. The CDR3 loop reads CASSPSGESPLHF. CDR3 in DNA: TGTGCCAGCAGCCCCTCCGGTGAATCACCCCTCCACTTT.

The rearrangement links TRBV27 to TRBJ2-1, with D unresolved. Trimming left V 5 bases short and J 5 bases short, with 10 bases between. This CDR3 is 13 amino acids long. Germline loops: CDR1 MNHEY, CDR2 SMNVEV (reference sequence). Here the CDR3 reads CASSLTYDNEQFF. CDR3 bases: TGTGCCAGCAGTCTAACTTATGACAATGAGCAGTTCTTC.

V is TRBV27 and J is TRBJ2-2; 8 bases map to TRBD1. The germline CDR1 and CDR2 sequences are MNHEY and SMNVEV (reference sequence). The CDR3 totals 16 residues. V was clipped by 5 bases and J by 3 bases; unmatched bases: 8. CDR3 sequence: CASSSPGTGHTGELFF. Written as DNA, the CDR3 is TGTGCCAGCAGTAGTCCAGGGACAGGACACACCGGGGAGCTGTTTTTT.

The rearrangement joins TRBV5-1 to TRBJ1-2, with TRBD1 matching over 9 bases. Germline lookup yields CDR1 SGHRS and CDR2 YFSETQ. V dropped 3 bases and J dropped 8; count of bases not matched to a gene: 11. This CDR3 is 15 amino acids long. CDR3 DNA sequence: TGCGCCAGCAGCTCTGCGGCGGGACAGGGCGGCGGCTACACCTTC. It yields the protein CASSSAAGQGGGYTF.

The chain uses TRBV7-2 and TRBJ2-7, with TRBD2 matching over 8 bases. Per germline, CDR1 SGHTA and CDR2 FQGNSA. With V trimmed by 5 bases and J by 1 base, 7 bases remained unmatched. This CDR3 is built from 15 residues. The CDR3 DNA is TGTGCCAGCAGCCCCGGGGGGGACGGATCCTACGAGCAGTACTTC. Translation: CASSPGGDGSYEQYF.

The chain has TRBV2 and TRBJ1-5, with a possible D match to TRBD1 (5 bases). The V gene's germline CDR1 is SNHLY and CDR2 FYNNEI. The CDR3 is 13 residues long. V was clipped by 8 bases and J by 8 bases, with 16 bases between them. The CDR3 here is CASRQVPGEPQHF. The CDR3 region has the DNA TGTGCCAGCCGCCAGGTGCCGGGGGAGCCCCAGCATTTT.

V and J are TRBV7-9 and TRBJ1-2; D is unresolved. Trimming cost V 2 bases and J 7 bases, with 8 bases left between them. Germline loops: CDR1 SEHNR, CDR2 FQNEAQ (reference sequence). This CDR3 region has 12 residues. DNA for the CDR3: TGTGCCAGCAGCTTAACCCTCAGTGGCTACACCTTC. It encodes CASSLTLSGYTF.

This clone has only a few counts. This chain links TRBV4-2 with TRBJ2-1, with D possibly matching TRBD2 (6 bases). Germline loops: CDR1 LGHNA, CDR2 YNFKEQ. V dropped 0 bases and J dropped 4 bases, with 10 bases sitting between them. This CDR3 comprises 15 residues. The CDR3 loop is CASSQDYGGYNEQFF. The DNA for the CDR3 is TGTGCCAGCAGCCAAGATTACGGGGGATACAATGAGCAGTTCTTC.

CDR3 amino acids: CASGLGGTKETQYF. The CDR3 bases are TGTGCTAGTGGTTTAGGGGGCACCAAAGAGACCCAGTACTTC. The V and J genes are TRBV12-5 and TRBJ2-5, with 7 bases matching TRBD1. The V and J ends lost 3 bases and 3 bases, in that order; junction bases with no gene match: 4. The CDR3 totals 14 residues. Germline CDR1 LGHNT, CDR2 FRNRAP. The whole variable domain, filled in from reference TRBV12-5 and TRBJ2-5, reads DARVTQTPRHKVTEMGQEVTMRCQPILGHNTVFWYRQTMMQGLELLAYFRNRAPLDDSGMPKDRFSAEMPDATLATLKIQPSEPRDSAVYFCASGLGGTKETQYFGPGTRLLVL.

V usage is TRBV6-5 and J usage is TRBJ2-2; a possible D gene is TRBD1 (6 bases). The germline CDR1 and CDR2 sequences are MNHEY and SVGAGI. CDR3 length equals 15 residues. V was pared by 6 bases and J by 1 base, with 12 bases between. The DNA for the CDR3 is TGTGCCAGCAGCCCATCCAGGGGGAACACCGGGGAGCTGTTTTTT. This translates into CASSPSRGNTGELFF.

This sequence joins TRBV9 and TRBJ1-1; weak D call: TRBD1 (5 bases). Trimming removed 0 bases from V and 4 bases from J, with 13 bases in between. The CDR3 length is 15 residues. Germline CDR1 is SGDLS and CDR2 is YYNGEE. CDR3 residues: CASSVGLLQGTEAFF. CDR3 nucleotides: TGTGCCAGCAGCGTAGGTCTCCTTCAGGGCACTGAAGCTTTCTTT. Based on the CDR3 plus reference TRBV9 and TRBJ1-1, the full variable domain is DSGVTQTPKHLITATGQRVTLRCSPRSGDLSVYWYQQSLDQGLQFLIQYYNGEERAKGNILERFSAQQFPDLHSELNLSSLELGDSALYFCASSVGLLQGTEAFFGQGTRLTVV.

The count of this clone is one. The chain uses TRBV11-3 and TRBJ2-1; perhaps TRBD1 as D (6 bases). The CDR3 is 15 residues long. Germline V CDR1 and CDR2: SGHNT, YENEEA. The germline V and J ends were trimmed by 5 bases and 1 base, with 12 bases remaining between them. The DNA of the CDR3 is TGTGCCAGCAGCGCTCTAAGGGGGTCCTACAATGAGCAGTTCTTC. This encodes CASSALRGSYNEQFF.

The chain carries TRBV6-5 and TRBJ1-4; TRBD1 is a possible D gene (5 bases). The V gene's germline CDR1 is MNHEY and CDR2 SVGAGI. The CDR3 runs to 16 residues. Trimming left V 2 bases short and J 4 bases short, with 14 bases between. Here the CDR3 reads CASSYGVAGLNEKLFF. The CDR3 nucleotides read TGTGCCAGCAGTTACGGCGTCGCGGGACTTAATGAAAAACTGTTTTTT.